This section outlines one TCR beta chain sequence together with its context. Its target is not known. The sample comes from a study of cytomegalovirus exposure and HLA in healthy donors. Study-wide findings and caveats: Follow-up analysis found HLA locus-dependent TCR association rates, highest for DRB1 and lowest for HLA-C. In vitro experiments confirmed that three CMV-associated chains were specific for CMV antigens. TCR beta V- and J-gene trimming, according to a later analysis, was linked to a missense DCLRE1C variant. The authors listed 150 to 200 TCR beta chains as cytomegalovirus-associated.

PCR employed 60 Vbeta and 13 Jbeta primers. Profiled with immunoSEQ multiplex PCR; TCRdb holds only in-frame clones, not every one. The table lists 180,000 or so clones, about three quarters of them singletons. V was clipped by 7 bases and J by 3 bases; unmatched bases: 7. The CDR3 has 15 residues. Germline assignment: CDR1 MDHEN and CDR2 SYDVKM. This TCR was recovered from a man between 18 and 35 years old in good health and CMV-seronegative. What was sequenced was PBMCs. This chain joins TRBV28 and TRBJ2-2, with TRBD1 matching 8 bases. This CDR3 is CASTWDRTYTGELFF. The CDR3, as DNA: TGTGCCAGCACTTGGGACAGGACTTACACCGGGGAGCTGTTTTTT.